This passage covers 14 T cell receptor beta chains from one sample sequenced in a study of graft-versus-host responses after intestinal transplantation. Assay: immunoSEQ multiplex PCR; the TCRdb copy retains only in-frame clones and omits some. Of about 120,000 clones listed, about 95% were seen once; the top ten hold more than 3%. No antigen has been identified for these receptors. The sequenced sample was unstimulated CD8+ T cells sorted from spleen or lymph node cells, obtained before intestinal transplant. The receptors come from a human donor who received an intestinal transplant.

The rearrangement uses TRBV9 and TRBJ2-7; D possibly corresponds to TRBD1 (6 bases). Between the trimmed V and J ends, which lost 0 bases and 3 bases, there was a span of 13 bases. Germline V CDR1 and CDR2: SGDLS, YYNGEE. CDR3 length: 15 amino acids. The CDR3, as DNA: TGTGCCAGCAGCGTAGGGGCAGGGGTTAACTACGAGCAGTACTTC. This translates into CASSVGAGVNYEQYF.

The genes are TRBV19 and TRBJ2-7; 7 nucleotides match TRBD2. The V and J ends lost 3 bases and 3 bases, in that order; junction bases with no gene match: 8. The CDR3 has 15 residues. Per germline, CDR1 LNHDA and CDR2 SQIVND (reference sequence). This CDR3 is CASSILADGLYEQYF. In DNA form, the CDR3 reads TGTGCCAGTAGTATTCTAGCGGATGGGCTCTACGAGCAGTACTTC.

This clone was observed a handful of times. The chain employs TRBV12-5 and TRBJ2-1; 10 nucleotides line up with TRBD2. The trim removed 6 bases at V and 4 bases at J, leaving 3 bases unmatched. The CDR3 has 14 residues. Looked up from germline, CDR1 is LGHNT and CDR2 is FRNRAP. The CDR3 DNA sequence: TGTGCTAGTGGCTTTAGCGGGAGGTACAATGAGCAGTTCTTC. This translates into CASGFSGRYNEQFF.

The rearrangement links TRBV19 to TRBJ2-7, with 7 bases that match TRBD1. CDR1 is LNHDA and CDR2 is SQIVND in the germline V gene (reference sequence). V was clipped by 5 bases and J by 6 bases; unmatched bases: 4. The CDR3 consists of 12 residues. CDR3 DNA: TGTGCCAGTAGTGCAGGGACAGTCGAGCAGTACTTC. It codes for CASSAGTVEQYF.

The chain links TRBV4-3 to TRBJ2-5; D is perhaps TRBD1 or TRBD2 (5 bases each). CDR3 size: 15 residues. Germline CDR1 reads LGHNA; CDR2 reads YSLEER. V was clipped by 0 bases and J by 5 bases, with 13 bases between them. The CDR3, as DNA: TGCGCCAGCAGCCAAGATCATAGCTGGGGGGAGACCCAGTACTTC. It specifies CASSQDHSWGETQYF.

V and J are TRBV9 and TRBJ1-4; the D gene is possibly TRBD1 (6 bases). CDR1 and CDR2 from the germline V gene are SGDLS and YYNGEE. V dropped 4 bases and J dropped 5 bases, with 18 bases sitting between them. The length of the CDR3 is 16 residues. In nucleotides, the CDR3 is TGTGCCAGCAGCCTGCACCGGACAGACAACAATGAAAAACTGTTTTTT. Encoded protein: CASSLHRTDNNEKLFF.

CDR3 amino acids: CASSTHRQLGQPQHF. The CDR3 region has the DNA TGTGCCAGCAGCACCCACAGGCAATTGGGGCAGCCCCAGCATTTT. This chain links TRBV13 with TRBJ1-5, with D maybe TRBD1 (5 bases). This CDR3 comprises 15 residues. Germline CDR1 reads PRHDT; CDR2 reads FYEKMQ (reference sequence). The V and J ends lost 5 bases and 7 bases respectively, with 18 bases between them. The whole variable domain, remainder taken from reference TRBV13 and TRBJ1-5, is AAGVIQSPRHLIKEKRETATLKCYPIPRHDTVYWYQQGPGQDPQFLISFYEKMQSDKGSIPDRFSAQQFSDYHSELNMSSLELGDSALYFCASSTHRQLGQPQHFGDGTRLSIL.

The chain combines TRBV7-2 with TRBJ2-7; 9 nucleotides match TRBD2. CDR1 SGHTA and CDR2 FQGNSA come from the germline V gene. J lost 3 bases, V lost 1 base, and 4 bases had no gene match. This CDR3 is 15 amino acids long. CDR3 sequence: CASSLGPSGNYEQYF. The CDR3, as DNA: TGTGCCAGCAGCTTAGGGCCTAGCGGGAACTACGAGCAGTACTTC.

The chain uses TRBV4-3 and TRBJ2-3, with D tentatively TRBD1 (6 bases). Trimming cost V 0 bases and J 0 bases, with 13 bases left between them. CDR1 is LGHNA, CDR2 YSLEER, per germline. This CDR3 has 17 residues. DNA of the CDR3: TGCGCCAGCAGCCAAGACGGGACACAAGGAAGCACAGATACGCAGTATTTT. The encoded protein is CASSQDGTQGSTDTQYF.

The chain carries TRBV7-9 and TRBJ2-5; 7 bases agree with TRBD2. Germline loops: CDR1 SEHNR, CDR2 FQNEAQ (reference sequence). Germline trimming cut 5 bases from V and 5 bases from J; bases unmatched to any gene: 11. CDR3 size: 15 residues. The CDR3: CASSGSGLLGETQYF. The CDR3 DNA sequence: TGTGCCAGCAGCGGTAGCGGGCTCTTAGGGGAGACCCAGTACTTC.

The chain uses TRBV28 and TRBJ1-2; D may be TRBD1 (6 bases). The CDR3 is 15 residues long. CDR1 MDHEN and CDR2 SYDVKM come from the germline V gene. Trimming shortened V by 3 bases and J by 6 bases, and 17 bases separated the two germline ends. The CDR3 sequence: CASSFSQGGVDGYTF. In nucleotides, the CDR3 is TGTGCCAGCAGTTTCTCTCAAGGGGGGGTGGATGGCTACACCTTC.

The chain combines TRBV7-9 with TRBJ1-1; 9 bases line up with TRBD1. The CDR3 is made up of 15 amino acids. Looked up from germline, CDR1 is SEHNR and CDR2 is FQNEAQ (reference sequence). Trimming removed 4 bases from V and 5 bases from J; junction bases left unmatched: 8. CDR3 in DNA: TGTGCCAGCAGCTCAATGGGACAGGGAGCGACTGAAGCTTTCTTT. Translating it yields CASSSMGQGATEAFF.

The V call is TRBV4-3, the J call TRBJ2-7, with 7 bases matching TRBD1. Germline lookup yields CDR1 LGHNA and CDR2 YSLEER. CDR3 size: 15 residues. Trimming cost V 4 bases and J 0 bases; bases outside gene matches: 6. CDR3 protein: CASSRGRDSSYEQYF. The CDR3 DNA is TGCGCCAGCAGCCGAGGAAGGGACAGCTCCTACGAGCAGTACTTC.

The chain uses TRBV28 and TRBJ1-1; D uncertain. Trimming cost V 1 base and J 2 bases, with 5 bases left between them. The CDR3 totals 13 residues. Germline values: CDR1 MDHEN, CDR2 SYDVKM. This chain's CDR3 is CASSLLGNTEAFF. The DNA of the CDR3 is TGTGCCAGCAGTTTATTGGGAAACACTGAAGCTTTCTTT. The variable domain in full, completed from reference TRBV28 and TRBJ1-1, reads DVKVTQSSRYLVKRTGEKVFLECVQDMDHENMFWYRQDPGLGLRLIYFSYDVKMKEKGDIPEGYSVSREKKERFSLILESASTNQTSMYLCASSLLGNTEAFFGQGTRLTVV.